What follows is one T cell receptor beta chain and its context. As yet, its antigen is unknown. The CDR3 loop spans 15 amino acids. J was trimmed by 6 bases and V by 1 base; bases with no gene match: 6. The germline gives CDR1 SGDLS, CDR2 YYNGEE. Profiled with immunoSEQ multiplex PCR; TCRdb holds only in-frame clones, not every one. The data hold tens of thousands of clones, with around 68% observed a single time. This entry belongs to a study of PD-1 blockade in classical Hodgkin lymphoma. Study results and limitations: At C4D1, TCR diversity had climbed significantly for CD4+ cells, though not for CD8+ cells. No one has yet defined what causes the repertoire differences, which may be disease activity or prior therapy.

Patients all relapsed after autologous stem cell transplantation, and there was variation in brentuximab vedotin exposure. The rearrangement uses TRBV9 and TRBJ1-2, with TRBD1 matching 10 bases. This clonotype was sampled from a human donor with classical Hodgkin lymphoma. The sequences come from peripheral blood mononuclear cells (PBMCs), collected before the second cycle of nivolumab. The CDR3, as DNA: TGTGCCAGCAGCGTACCGACAGGGGGCGCGAATGGCTACACCTTC. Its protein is CASSVPTGGANGYTF.